Sequencing of this T cell receptor (beta chain) was carried out in a study of CD8 T cells in ankylosing spondylitis. Quantitative 5'-RACE with molecular barcodes produced the TCR beta libraries. TCRdb re-analysed the 5' RACE reads in MiXCR, keeping a single row per CDR3 protein. The sample yields some 800,000 distinct CDR3 sequences, roughly 12% seen once. Of note for this clonotype: The antigen remains unidentified.

Study-wide points: Within ankylosing spondylitis blood, a TCR beta motif made up of roughly eight highly homologous variants appeared to be characteristic. With a CD8+ phenotype, disease-linked clones were relatively rare in peripheral blood.

This CDR3 spans 15 amino acids. In germline, CDR1 is DFQATT, CDR2 SNEGSKA (reference sequence). Unmatched junction bases numbered 4, after V lost 4 bases and J lost 3 bases. The chain joins TRBV20-1 to TRBJ2-1; 12 bases align to TRBD2. The origin of this receptor is a male donor with ankylosing spondylitis. Sequencing was carried out using blood, either unsorted or a sorted T cell fraction (not recorded which). The CDR3 DNA sequence: TGCAGTGCTATCGGGACTAGCGGGTACTACAATGAGCAGTTCTTC. Amino acid sequence: CSAIGTSGYYNEQFF.